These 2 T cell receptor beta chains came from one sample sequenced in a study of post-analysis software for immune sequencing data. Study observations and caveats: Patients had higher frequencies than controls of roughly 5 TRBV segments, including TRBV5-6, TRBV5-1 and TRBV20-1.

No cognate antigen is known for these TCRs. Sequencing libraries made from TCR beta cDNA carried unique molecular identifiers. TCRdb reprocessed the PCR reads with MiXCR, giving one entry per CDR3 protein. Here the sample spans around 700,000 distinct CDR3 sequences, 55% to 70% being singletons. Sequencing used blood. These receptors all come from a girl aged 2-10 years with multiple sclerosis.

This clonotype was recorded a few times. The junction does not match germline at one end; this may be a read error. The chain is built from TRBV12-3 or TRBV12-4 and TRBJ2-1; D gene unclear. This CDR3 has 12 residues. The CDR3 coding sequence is TGTGCCAGCCATCTACAGCACAATCAGCAGTTCTTC. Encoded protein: CASHLQHNQQFF.

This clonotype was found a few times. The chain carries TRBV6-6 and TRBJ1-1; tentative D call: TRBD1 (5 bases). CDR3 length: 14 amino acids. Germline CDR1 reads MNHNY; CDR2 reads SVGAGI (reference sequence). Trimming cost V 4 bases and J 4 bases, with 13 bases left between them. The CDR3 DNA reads TGTGCCAGCAGTTCCCGGCAGGGTGGCACTGAAGCTTTCTTT. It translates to CASSSRQGGTEAFF.